This T cell receptor (beta chain) appears in the sequencing data of a study of cytomegalovirus exposure and HLA in healthy donors. In the study overall: Early on, a data release was issued that held 80 million or so unique TCRs from HLA-typed donors. Study-wide results and caveats: In most subjects, TCR beta sequences reportedly gave accurate predictions of HLA-A and HLA-B alleles. Researchers reported in a later analysis that common viral pathogens appeared linked to several top clusters.

Of note for this clone: Its antigen is unknown.

13 Jbeta primers and 60 Vbeta primers were used for the PCR. Assay used: immunoSEQ multiplex PCR; TCRdb lists only in-frame clones, some missing. The data hold 80,000 to 95,000 clones, with about 67% observed a single time. Per germline, CDR1 LNHDA and CDR2 SQIVND (reference sequence). The CDR3 runs 14 residues. Between the trimmed V and J ends, which lost 5 bases and 3 bases, there was a span of 13 bases. The sample taken for sequencing was PBMCs. This sequence originates from a woman aged 18-29 years in good health and CMV-seropositive. The J gene is TRBJ1-2, the V gene TRBV19, with D tentatively TRBD1 (5 bases). The CDR3 reads CASSLPGRDYGYTF. In DNA form, the CDR3 reads TGTGCCAGTAGTTTGCCAGGCAGGGACTATGGCTACACCTTC. Combining the CDR3 with reference TRBV19 and TRBJ1-2 gives the whole variable domain DGGITQSPKYLFRKEGQNVTLSCEQNLNHDAMYWYRQDPGQGLRLIYYSQIVNDFQKGDIAEGYSVSREKKESFPLTVTSAQKNPTAFYLCASSLPGRDYGYTFGSGTRLTVV.